Sequencing of this T cell receptor beta chain was carried out in a study of vaccination and CD4 T cells after COVID-19. As for the study in general: It was a median about 100 days after diagnosis, with a range of 35 to 161, that post-COVID samples were drawn.

This clonotype has just a few counts. The antigen is undetermined. Sequencing of cultured CD4+ T cell DNA used the Oncomine TCR Beta short-read assay. TCRdb itself ran the PCR reads through MiXCR, one entry per CDR3 protein. The sample shows about 16,000 distinct CDR3 sequences, 45% to 65% of them seen only once. Trimming removed 3 bases from V and 5 bases from J; junction bases left unmatched: 6. The CDR3 is 15 amino acids. Looked up from germline, CDR1 is ENHRY and CDR2 is SYGVKD. Treatment: 10-day PBMC culture with coronavirus spike peptide pools or control peptides (ViraFEST assay). Before TCRs were sequenced, ViraFEST expanded antigen-specific T cells with peptide pools.

Source: CD4+ T cells from blood, cultured in vitro, taken before SARS-CoV-2 vaccination. The clonotype comes from a human donor who had recovered from COVID-19. The gene calls are TRBV10-3 and TRBJ1-5, with 8 bases lining up with TRBD1. CDR3 sequence reads: CAISDPDRGHQPQHF. CDR3 coding DNA: TGTGCCATCAGTGACCCTGACAGGGGCCATCAGCCCCAGCATTTT.